This TCR beta chain was captured in a study of blood T cells in healthy people across ages. The authors ran a second PCR of about 6 to 12 cycles using a sample-barcoded 5' primer and a J-beta primer mix. Via MiXCR, TCRdb re-called the 5' RACE reads, giving one row per CDR3 protein. Altogether approximately 800,000 distinct CDR3 sequences are present, more than 20% being singletons, with the ten largest covering under 4.5%. The same specimen was also included in a second study, on T cells of mothers and their children.

The clonotype originates from a boy aged 5 to 17 in good health. Sequenced sample: blood.

The CDR3 region has the DNA TGTGCCAGCAGTACCGGGACAGGATATTATCCCCTCCACTTT. Residues: CASSTGTGYYPLHF. The genes are TRBV12-3 or TRBV12-4 and TRBJ1-6; 8 nucleotides align to TRBD1. The J segment lost 13 bases and the V segment lost 5 bases, leaving 10 bases of the junction unmatched. This CDR3 is 14 amino acids long.